This TCR beta chain appears in the sequencing data of a study of control samples from healthy donors and cancer patients. V lost 5 bases to trimming and J lost 0 bases, with 14 bases between them. Germline V gene lookup returns CDR1 SGHVS and CDR2 FQNEAQ. CDR3 size: 17 residues. Clones were sequenced by immunoSEQ multiplex PCR, and TCRdb holds only the in-frame ones, with some missing. The sample contains some 250,000 clones, more than 65% of which appear only once. This clone was picked up a small number of times. This TCR derives from an older woman with lung cancer. The chain couples TRBV7-8 to TRBJ1-6; D may be TRBD1 (5 bases). The sequenced material came from PBMCs. This CDR3 reads CASSPLAGSSYNSPLHF. The CDR3, as DNA: TGTGCCAGCAGCCCATTGGCAGGGAGCTCCTATAATTCACCCCTCCACTTT.